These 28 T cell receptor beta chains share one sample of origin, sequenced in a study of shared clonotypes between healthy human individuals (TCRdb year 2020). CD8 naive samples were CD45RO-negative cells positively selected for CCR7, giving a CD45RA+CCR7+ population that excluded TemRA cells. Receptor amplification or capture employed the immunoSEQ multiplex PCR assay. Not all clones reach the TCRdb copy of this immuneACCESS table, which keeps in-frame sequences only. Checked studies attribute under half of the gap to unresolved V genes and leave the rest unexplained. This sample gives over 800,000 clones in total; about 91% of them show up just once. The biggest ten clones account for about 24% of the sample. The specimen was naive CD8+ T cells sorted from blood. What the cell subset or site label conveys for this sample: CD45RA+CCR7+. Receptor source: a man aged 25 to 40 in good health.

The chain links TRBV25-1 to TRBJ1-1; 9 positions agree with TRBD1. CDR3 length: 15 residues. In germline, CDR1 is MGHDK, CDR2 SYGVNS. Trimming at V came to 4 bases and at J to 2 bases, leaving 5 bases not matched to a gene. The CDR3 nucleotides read TGTGCCAGCAGTGGACAGGGACAGGGAAACACTGAAGCTTTCTTT. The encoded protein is CASSGQGQGNTEAFF.

CDR3 nucleotide sequence: TGTGCCAGCAGCTTGATTGAACATCAGCCCCAGCATTTT. Its protein product is CASSLIEHQPQHF. This rearrangement joins TRBV5-5 to TRBJ1-5, with D unclear. The CDR3 consists of 13 residues. Germline CDR1 is SGHKS and CDR2 is YYEKEE (reference sequence). V was trimmed by 1 base and J by 5 bases, leaving 7 bases between them.

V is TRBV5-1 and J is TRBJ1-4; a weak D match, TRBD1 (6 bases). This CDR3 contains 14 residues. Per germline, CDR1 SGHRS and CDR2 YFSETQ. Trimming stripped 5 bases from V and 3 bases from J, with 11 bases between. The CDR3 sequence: CASRSDSANEKLFF. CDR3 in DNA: TGCGCCAGCAGATCGGACAGCGCTAATGAAAAACTGTTTTTT.

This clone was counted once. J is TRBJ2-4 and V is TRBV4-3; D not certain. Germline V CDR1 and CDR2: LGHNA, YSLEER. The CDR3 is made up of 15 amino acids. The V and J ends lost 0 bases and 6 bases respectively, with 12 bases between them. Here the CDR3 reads CASSQDRVSRNIQYF. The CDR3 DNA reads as TGCGCCAGCAGCCAAGACCGGGTTAGTAGAAACATTCAGTACTTC.

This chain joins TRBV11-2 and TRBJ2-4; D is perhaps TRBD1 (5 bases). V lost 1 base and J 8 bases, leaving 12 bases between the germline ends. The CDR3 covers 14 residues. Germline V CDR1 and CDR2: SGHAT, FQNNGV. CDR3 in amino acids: CASSLVRQPDIQYF. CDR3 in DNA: TGTGCCAGCAGCTTAGTCAGACAGCCGGACATTCAGTACTTC.

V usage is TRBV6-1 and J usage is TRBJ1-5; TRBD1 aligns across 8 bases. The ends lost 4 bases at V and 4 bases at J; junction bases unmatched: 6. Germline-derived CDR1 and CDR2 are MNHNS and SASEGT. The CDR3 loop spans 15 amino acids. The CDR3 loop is CASSGPGQANQPQHF. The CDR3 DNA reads TGTGCCAGCAGTGGCCCGGGACAGGCAAATCAGCCCCAGCATTTT.

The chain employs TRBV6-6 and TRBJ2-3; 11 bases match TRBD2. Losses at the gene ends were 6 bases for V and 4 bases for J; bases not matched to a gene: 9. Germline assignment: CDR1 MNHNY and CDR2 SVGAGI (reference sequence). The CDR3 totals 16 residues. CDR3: CASSRTLAGGPDTQYF. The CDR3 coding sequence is TGTGCCAGCAGCAGGACCTTAGCGGGAGGGCCAGATACGCAGTATTTT.

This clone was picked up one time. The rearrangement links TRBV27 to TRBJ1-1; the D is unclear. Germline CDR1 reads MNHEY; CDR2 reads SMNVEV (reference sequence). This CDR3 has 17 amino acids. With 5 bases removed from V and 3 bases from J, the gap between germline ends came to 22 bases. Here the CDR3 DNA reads TGTGCCAGCAGTCCTATCCCGTCCAAAAAGTGGGACACTGAAGCTTTCTTT. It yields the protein CASSPIPSKKWDTEAFF.

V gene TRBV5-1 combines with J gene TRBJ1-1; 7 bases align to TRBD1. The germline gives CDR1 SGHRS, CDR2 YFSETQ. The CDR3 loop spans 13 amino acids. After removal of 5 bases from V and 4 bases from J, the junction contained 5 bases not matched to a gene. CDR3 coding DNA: TGCGCCAGCAGGGAGCAGGGGGTCACTGAAGCTTTCTTT. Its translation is CASREQGVTEAFF.

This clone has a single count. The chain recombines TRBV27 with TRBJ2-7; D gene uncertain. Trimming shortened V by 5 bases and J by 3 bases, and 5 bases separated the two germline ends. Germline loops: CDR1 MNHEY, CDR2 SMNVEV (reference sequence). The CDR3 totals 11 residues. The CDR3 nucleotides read TGTGCCAGCAGTGCTAACTACGAGCAGTACTTC. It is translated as CASSANYEQYF.

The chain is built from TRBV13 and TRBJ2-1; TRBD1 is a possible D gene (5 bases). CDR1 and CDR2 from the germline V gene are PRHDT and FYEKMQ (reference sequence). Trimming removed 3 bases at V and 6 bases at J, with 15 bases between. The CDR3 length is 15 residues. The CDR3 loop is CASSFFTQGPNEQFF. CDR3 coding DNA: TGTGCCAGCAGCTTCTTTACTCAGGGTCCCAATGAGCAGTTCTTC.

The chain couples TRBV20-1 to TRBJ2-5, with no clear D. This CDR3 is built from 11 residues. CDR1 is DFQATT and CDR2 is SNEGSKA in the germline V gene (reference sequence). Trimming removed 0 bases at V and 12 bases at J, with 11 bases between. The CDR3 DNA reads TGCAGTGCTAGAGATCTCCAGTTTGAGTACTTC. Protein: CSARDLQFEYF.

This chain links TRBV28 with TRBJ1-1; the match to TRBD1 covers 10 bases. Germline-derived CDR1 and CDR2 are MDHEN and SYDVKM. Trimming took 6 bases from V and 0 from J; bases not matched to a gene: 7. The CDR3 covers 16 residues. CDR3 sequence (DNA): TGTGCCAGCAGCCCCTTGGGACAGGGGATGAACACTGAAGCTTTCTTT. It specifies CASSPLGQGMNTEAFF. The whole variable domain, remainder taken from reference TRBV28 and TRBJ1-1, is DVKVTQSSRYLVKRTGEKVFLECVQDMDHENMFWYRQDPGLGLRLIYFSYDVKMKEKGDIPEGYSVSREKKERFSLILESASTNQTSMYLCASSPLGQGMNTEAFFGQGTRLTVV.

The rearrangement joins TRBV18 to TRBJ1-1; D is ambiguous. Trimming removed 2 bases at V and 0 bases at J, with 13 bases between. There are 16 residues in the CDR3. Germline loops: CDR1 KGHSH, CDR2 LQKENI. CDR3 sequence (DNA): TGTGCCAGCTCACCAACGATAGGTCGGATGAACACTGAAGCTTTCTTT. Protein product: CASSPTIGRMNTEAFF.

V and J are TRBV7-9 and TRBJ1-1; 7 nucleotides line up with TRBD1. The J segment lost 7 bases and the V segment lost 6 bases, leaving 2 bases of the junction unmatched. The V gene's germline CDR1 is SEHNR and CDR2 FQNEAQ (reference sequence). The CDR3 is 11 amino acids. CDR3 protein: CASRGQHEAFF. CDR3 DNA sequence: TGTGCCAGCAGGGGACAGCATGAAGCTTTCTTT.

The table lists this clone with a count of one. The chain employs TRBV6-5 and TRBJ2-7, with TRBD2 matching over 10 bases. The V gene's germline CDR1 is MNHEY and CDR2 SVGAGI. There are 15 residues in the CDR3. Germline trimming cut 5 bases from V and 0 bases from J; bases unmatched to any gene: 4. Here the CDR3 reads CASSLSGRSSYEQYF. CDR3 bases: TGTGCCAGCAGTCTTAGCGGGAGGAGCTCCTACGAGCAGTACTTC.

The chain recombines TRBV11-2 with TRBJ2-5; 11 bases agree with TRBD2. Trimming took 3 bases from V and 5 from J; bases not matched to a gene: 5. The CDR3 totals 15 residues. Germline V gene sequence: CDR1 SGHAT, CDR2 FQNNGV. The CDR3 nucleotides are TGTGCCAGCAGCTTCCTAGCGGGAGGAGATGAGACCCAGTACTTC. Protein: CASSFLAGGDETQYF.

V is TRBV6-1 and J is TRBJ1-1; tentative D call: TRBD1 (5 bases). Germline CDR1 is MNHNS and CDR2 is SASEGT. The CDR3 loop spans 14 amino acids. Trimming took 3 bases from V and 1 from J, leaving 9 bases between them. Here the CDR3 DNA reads TGTGCCAGCAGTGAGTTCAGGGCGAACACTGAAGCTTTCTTT. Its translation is CASSEFRANTEAFF.

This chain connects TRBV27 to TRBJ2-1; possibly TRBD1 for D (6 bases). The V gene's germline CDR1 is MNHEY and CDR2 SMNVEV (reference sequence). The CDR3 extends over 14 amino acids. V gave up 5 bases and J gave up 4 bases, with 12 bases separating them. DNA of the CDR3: TGTGCCAGCAGTATCCAGGGGAAGTACAATGAGCAGTTCTTC. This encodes CASSIQGKYNEQFF.

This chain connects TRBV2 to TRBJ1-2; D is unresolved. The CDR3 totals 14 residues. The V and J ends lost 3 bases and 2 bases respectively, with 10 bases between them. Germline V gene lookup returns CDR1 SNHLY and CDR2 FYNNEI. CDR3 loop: CASSDSHGNYGYTF. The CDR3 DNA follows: TGTGCCAGCAGTGATTCCCACGGAAACTATGGCTACACCTTC.

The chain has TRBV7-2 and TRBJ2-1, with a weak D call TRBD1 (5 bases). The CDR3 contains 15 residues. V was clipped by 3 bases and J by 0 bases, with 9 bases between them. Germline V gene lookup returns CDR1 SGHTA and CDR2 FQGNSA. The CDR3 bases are TGTGCCAGCAGCTTTAGAAGGGGCTCCTACAATGAGCAGTTCTTC. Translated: CASSFRRGSYNEQFF.

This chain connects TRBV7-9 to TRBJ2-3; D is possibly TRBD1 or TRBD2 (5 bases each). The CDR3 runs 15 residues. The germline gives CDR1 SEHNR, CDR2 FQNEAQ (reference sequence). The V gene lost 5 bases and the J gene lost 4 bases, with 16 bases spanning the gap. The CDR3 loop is CASSPGTMSADTQYF. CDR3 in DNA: TGTGCCAGCAGCCCGGGGACCATGAGCGCAGATACGCAGTATTTT.

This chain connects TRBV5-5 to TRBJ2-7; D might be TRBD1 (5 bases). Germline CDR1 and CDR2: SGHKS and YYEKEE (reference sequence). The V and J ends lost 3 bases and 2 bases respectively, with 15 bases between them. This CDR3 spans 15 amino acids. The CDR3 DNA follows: TGTGCCAGCAGCTACAGGTTTAGTAATACCTACGAGCAGTACTTC. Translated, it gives CASSYRFSNTYEQYF.

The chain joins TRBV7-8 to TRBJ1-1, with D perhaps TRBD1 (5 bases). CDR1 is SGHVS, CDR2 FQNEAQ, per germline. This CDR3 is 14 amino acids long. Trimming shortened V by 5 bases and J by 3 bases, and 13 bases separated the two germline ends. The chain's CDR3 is CASSHRTRDTEAFF. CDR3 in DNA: TGTGCCAGCAGCCACCGGACACGCGACACTGAAGCTTTCTTT.

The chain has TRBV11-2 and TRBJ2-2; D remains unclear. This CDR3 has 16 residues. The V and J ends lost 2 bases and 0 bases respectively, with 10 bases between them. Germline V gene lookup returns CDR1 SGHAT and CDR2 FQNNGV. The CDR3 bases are TGTGCCAGCAGCTTATTTCCAGAGACGAACACCGGGGAGCTGTTTTTT. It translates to CASSLFPETNTGELFF.

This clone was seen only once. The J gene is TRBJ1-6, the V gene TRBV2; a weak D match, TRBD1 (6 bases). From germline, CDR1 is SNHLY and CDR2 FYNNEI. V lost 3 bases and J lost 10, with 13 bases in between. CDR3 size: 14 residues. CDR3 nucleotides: TGTGCCAGCAGTGAGTTGGGGGGCAGGTCACCCCTCCACTTT. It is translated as CASSELGGRSPLHF.

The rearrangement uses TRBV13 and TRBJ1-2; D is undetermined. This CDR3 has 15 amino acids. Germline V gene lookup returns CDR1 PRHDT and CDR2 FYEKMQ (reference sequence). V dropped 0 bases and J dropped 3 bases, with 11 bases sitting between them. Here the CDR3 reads CASSLGGRGDYGYTF. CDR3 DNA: TGTGCCAGCAGCTTAGGGGGTAGAGGTGACTATGGCTACACCTTC. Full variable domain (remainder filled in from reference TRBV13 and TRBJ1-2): AAGVIQSPRHLIKEKRETATLKCYPIPRHDTVYWYQQGPGQDPQFLISFYEKMQSDKGSIPDRFSAQQFSDYHSELNMSSLELGDSALYFCASSLGGRGDYGYTFGSGTRLTVV.

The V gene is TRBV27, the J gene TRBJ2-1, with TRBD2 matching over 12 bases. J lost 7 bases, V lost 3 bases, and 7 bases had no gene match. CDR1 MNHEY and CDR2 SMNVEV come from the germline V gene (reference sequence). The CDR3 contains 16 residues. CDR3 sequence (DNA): TGTGCCAGCAGTTTGACTAGCGGGAGATCTTTGAATGAGCAGTTCTTC. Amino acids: CASSLTSGRSLNEQFF.